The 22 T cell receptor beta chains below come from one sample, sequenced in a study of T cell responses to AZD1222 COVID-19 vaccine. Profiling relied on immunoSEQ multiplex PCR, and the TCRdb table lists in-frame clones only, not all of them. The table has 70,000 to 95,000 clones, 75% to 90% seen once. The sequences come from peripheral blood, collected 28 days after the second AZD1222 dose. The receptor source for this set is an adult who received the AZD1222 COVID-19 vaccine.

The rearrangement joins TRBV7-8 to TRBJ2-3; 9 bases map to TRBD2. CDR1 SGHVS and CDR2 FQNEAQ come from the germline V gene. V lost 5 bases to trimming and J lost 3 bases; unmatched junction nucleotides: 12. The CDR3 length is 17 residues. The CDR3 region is CASSRWSASGITDTQYF. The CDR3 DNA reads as TGTGCCAGCAGCCGCTGGTCGGCTAGCGGGATTACAGATACGCAGTATTTT.

The chain's CDR3 is CASSLDGSRDEQYF. The CDR3 DNA reads TGTGCCAGCAGCTTAGATGGGAGTCGCGACGAGCAGTACTTC. V usage is TRBV11-3 and J usage is TRBJ2-7, with a tentative D call TRBD2 (5 bases). V was pared by 0 bases and J by 5 bases, with 11 bases between. Germline V gene sequence: CDR1 SGHNT, CDR2 YENEEA. The CDR3 contains 14 residues.

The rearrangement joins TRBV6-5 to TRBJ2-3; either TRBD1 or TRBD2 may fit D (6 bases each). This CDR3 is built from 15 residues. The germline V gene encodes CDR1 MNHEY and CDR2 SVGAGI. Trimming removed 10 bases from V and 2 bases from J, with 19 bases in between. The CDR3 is CATRGPERTTDTQYF. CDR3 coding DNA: TGTGCCACCCGGGGGCCGGAGCGGACCACAGATACGCAGTATTTT.

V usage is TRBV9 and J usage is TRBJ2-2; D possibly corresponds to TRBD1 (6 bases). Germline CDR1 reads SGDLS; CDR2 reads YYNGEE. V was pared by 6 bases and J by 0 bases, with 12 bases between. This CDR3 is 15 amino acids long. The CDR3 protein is CASTVGQTNTGELFF. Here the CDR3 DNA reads TGTGCCAGCACCGTCGGACAGACGAACACCGGGGAGCTGTTTTTT.

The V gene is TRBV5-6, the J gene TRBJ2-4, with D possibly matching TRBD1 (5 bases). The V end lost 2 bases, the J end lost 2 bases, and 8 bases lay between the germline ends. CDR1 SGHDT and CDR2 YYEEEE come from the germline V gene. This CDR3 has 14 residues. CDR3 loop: CASSFRVTKNIQYF. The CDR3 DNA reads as TGTGCCAGCAGCTTCAGGGTGACCAAAAACATTCAGTACTTC.

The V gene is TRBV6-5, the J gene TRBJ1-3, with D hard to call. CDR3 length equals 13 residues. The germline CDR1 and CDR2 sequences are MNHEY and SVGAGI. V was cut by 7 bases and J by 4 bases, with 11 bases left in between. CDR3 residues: CASKGDSGNTIYF. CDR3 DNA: TGTGCCAGCAAGGGAGACTCCGGAAACACCATATATTTT.

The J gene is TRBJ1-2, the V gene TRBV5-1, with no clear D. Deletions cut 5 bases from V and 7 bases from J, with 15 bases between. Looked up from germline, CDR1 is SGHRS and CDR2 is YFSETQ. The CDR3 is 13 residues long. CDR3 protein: CASSSPWGGGYTF. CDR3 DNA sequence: TGCGCCAGCAGTTCCCCATGGGGTGGTGGCTACACCTTC.

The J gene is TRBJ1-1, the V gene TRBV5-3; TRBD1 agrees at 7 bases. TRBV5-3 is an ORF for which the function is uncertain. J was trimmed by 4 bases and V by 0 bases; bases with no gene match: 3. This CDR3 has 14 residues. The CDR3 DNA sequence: TGTGCCAGAAGCTTGGGACAGGGACTCACTGAAGCTTTCTTT. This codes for CARSLGQGLTEAFF.

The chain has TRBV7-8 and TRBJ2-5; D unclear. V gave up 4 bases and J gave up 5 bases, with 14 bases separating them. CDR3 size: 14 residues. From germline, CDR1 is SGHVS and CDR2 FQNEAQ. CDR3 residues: CASSSRTARETQYF. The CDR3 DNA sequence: TGTGCCAGCAGCTCCCGGACGGCCCGGGAGACCCAGTACTTC.

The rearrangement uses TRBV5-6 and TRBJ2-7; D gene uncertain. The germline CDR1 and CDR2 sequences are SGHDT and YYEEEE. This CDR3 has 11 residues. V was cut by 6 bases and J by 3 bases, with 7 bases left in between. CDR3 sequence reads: CASNLLYEQYF. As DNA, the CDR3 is TGTGCCAGCAATCTCCTCTACGAGCAGTACTTC.

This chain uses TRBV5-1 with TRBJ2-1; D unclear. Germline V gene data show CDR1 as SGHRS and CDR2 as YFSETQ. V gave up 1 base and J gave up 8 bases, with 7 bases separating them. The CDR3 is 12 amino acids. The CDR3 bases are TGCGCCAGCAGCTTGCTCCTAGATGAGCAGTTCTTC. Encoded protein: CASSLLLDEQFF. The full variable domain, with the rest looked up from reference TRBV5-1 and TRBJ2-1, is KAGVTQTPRYLIKTRGQQVTLSCSPISGHRSVSWYQQTPGQGLQFLFEYFSETQRNKGNFPGRFSGRQFSNSRSEMNVSTLELGDSALYLCASSLLLDEQFFGPGTRLTVL.

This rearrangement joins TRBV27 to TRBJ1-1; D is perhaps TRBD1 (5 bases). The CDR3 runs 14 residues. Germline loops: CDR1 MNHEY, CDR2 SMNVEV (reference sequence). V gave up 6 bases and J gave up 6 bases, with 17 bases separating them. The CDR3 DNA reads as TGTGCCAGCAGCCGGGACCCCAGGTTGCCTGAAGCTTTCTTT. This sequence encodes CASSRDPRLPEAFF.

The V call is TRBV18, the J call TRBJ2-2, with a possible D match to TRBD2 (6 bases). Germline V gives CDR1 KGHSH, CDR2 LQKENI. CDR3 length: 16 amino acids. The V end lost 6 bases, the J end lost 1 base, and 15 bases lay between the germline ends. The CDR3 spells CASSLETRGNTGELFF. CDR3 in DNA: TGTGCCAGCTCTCTTGAGACTAGGGGGAACACCGGGGAGCTGTTTTTT.

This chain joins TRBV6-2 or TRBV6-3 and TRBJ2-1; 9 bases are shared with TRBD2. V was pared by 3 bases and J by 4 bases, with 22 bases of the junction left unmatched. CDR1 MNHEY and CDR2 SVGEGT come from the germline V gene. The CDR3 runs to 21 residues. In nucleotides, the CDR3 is TGTGCCAGCAGTTATTCAGCTCGGGGGGAGCTCCTAGCGGGGACTTACAATGAGCAGTTCTTC. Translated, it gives CASSYSARGELLAGTYNEQFF.

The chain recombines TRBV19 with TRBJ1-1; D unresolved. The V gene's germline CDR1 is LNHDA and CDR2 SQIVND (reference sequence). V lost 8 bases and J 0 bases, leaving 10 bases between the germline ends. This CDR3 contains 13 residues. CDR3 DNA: TGTGCCAGTCGTCTGGGGATGAACACTGAAGCTTTCTTT. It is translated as CASRLGMNTEAFF.

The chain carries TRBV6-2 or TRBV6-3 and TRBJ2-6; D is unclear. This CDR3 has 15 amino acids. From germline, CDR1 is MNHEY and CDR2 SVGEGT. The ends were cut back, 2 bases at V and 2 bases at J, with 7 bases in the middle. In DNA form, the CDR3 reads TGTGCCAGCAGTTACCTGGACCCTGGGGCCAACGTCCTGACTTTC. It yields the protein CASSYLDPGANVLTF.

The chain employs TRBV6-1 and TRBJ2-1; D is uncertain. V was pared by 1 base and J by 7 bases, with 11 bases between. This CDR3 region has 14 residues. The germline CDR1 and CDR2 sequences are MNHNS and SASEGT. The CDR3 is CASSEVRLTNEQFF. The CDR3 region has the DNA TGTGCCAGCAGTGAAGTACGGCTAACGAATGAGCAGTTCTTC.

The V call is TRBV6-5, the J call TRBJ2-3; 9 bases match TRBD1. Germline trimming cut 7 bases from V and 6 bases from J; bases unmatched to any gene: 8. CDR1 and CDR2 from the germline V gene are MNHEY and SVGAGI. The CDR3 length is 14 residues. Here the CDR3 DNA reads TGTGCCAGCACTCCGGACAGGGGTGGGGATACGCAGTATTTT. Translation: CASTPDRGGDTQYF.

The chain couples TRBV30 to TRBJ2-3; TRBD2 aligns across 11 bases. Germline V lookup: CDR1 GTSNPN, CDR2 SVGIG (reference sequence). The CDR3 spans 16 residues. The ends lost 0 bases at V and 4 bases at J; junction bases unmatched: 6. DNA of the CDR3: TGTGCCTGGAGTGTAGGGCTAGCGGGAGGTCCAGATACGCAGTATTTT. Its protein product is CAWSVGLAGGPDTQYF.

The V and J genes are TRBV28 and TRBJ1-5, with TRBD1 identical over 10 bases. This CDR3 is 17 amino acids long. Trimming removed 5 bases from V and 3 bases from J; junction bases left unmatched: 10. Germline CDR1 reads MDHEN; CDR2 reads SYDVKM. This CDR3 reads CASSGLGGQGSNQPQHF. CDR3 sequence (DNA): TGTGCCAGCAGTGGATTAGGGGGACAGGGGTCCAATCAGCCCCAGCATTTT.

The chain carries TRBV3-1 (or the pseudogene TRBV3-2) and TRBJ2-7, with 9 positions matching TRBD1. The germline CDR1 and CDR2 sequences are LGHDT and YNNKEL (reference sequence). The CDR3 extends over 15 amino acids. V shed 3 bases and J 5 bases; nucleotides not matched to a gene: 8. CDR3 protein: CASSQMQDRGHEQYF. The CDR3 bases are TGTGCCAGCAGCCAGATGCAGGACAGGGGACACGAGCAGTACTTC.

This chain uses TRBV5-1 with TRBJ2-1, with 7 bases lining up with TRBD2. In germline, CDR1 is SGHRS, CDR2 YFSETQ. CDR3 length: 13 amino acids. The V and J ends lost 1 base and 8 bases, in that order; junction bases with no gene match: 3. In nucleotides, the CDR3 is TGCGCCAGCAGCTTGTCGACTAGCCATGAGCAGTTCTTC. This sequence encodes CASSLSTSHEQFF. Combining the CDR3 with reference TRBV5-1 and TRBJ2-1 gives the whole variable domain KAGVTQTPRYLIKTRGQQVTLSCSPISGHRSVSWYQQTPGQGLQFLFEYFSETQRNKGNFPGRFSGRQFSNSRSEMNVSTLELGDSALYLCASSLSTSHEQFFGPGTRLTVL.